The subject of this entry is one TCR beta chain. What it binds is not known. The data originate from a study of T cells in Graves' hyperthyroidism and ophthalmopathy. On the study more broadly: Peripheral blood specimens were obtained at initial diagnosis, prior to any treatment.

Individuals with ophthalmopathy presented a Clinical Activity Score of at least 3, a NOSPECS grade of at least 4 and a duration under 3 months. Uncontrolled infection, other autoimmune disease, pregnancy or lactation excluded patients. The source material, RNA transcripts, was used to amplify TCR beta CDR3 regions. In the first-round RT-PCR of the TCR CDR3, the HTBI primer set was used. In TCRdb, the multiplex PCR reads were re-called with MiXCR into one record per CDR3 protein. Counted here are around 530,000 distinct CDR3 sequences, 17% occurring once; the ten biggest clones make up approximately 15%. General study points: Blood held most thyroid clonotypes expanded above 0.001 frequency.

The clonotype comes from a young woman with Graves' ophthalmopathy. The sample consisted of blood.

The CDR3 DNA reads TGTGCCAGCAGTGACCCGATAGGAGCTGGCTACACCTTC. Encoded protein: CASSDPIGAGYTF. The J gene is TRBJ1-2, the V gene TRBV6-1; D remains unclear. Germline V gene sequence: CDR1 MNHNS, CDR2 SASEGT. CDR3 size: 13 residues. Trimming took 3 bases from V and 7 from J, leaving 12 bases between them.